The text below deals with one T cell receptor (beta chain). Its antigen target is currently unknown. No base quality values were provided; no much bigger clone lies one nucleotide off. Peripheral blood CD8+ and CD4+ T cells from healthy donors, Susac syndrome patients and multiple sclerosis patients were profiled using high-throughput TCR beta sequencing. Recently defined diagnostic criteria for definite or probable disease were met by the Susac syndrome patients. Bulk CD8+ and CD4+ T cells were purified by magnetic negative isolation, while CD8+ TEMRA cells were enriched using FACS. Blood was drawn into EDTA tubes, processed within 24 hours, and PBMCs were isolated by density gradient centrifugation. PBMCs intended for TCR sequencing were cryopreserved in liquid nitrogen and were subsequently thawed in a 37 degrees C water bath. A purity of at least 90% was achieved for sorted or isolated CD4+, CD8+ and CD8+ TEMRA cells.

The data were taken from a study of CD8 T cells in Susac syndrome (dated by TCRdb to about 2019). At the level of the whole study: Among the sequenced Susac syndrome patients, six had clinically active disease and fewer than 10 were in clinical remission. The study used repertoire sequencing to test whether antigen drove CD8+ T cell activation and differentiation in Susac syndrome. At blood withdrawal, Susac syndrome patients were therapy-naive, treated with corticosteroids (with IVIg additionally given to some), or treated with IVIg alone. General findings and caveats noted by the study authors: The study acknowledged that relatively few individuals were included in the TCR sequencing and HLA analysis. The CD4+ T cell repertoire of patients with Susac syndrome showed no detectable clonal expansion.

RNA was extracted using the RNeasy kit, and roughly 0.45 to 1 microgram was reverse transcribed with random hexamers. TCR beta CDR3 regions were amplified with the immunoSEQ multiplex PCR assay covering 54 Vbeta and 13 Jbeta segments. Bias from PCR amplification was corrected by using a synthetic template baseline for primer optimization and for computational correction. The original pipeline was this. Only productive sequences were kept, with reads annotated to V, D and J genes according to IMGT and analyzed in immunoSEQ Analyzer. Clonality was calculated as one minus the Shannon entropy normalized by log2 of the number of productive unique sequences. For each patient and control, public and private clones were evaluated among the 100 most prevalent clones. A clone was defined as Susac-specific if it was absent from the healthy and MS cohorts, from over 1,000 published viral clones and from other ImmuneACCESS disease sequences. Using fastp trimming at Q25 and MiXCR clonotype assembly, TCRdb reanalyzed the public sequencing data and kept in-frame beta chains. Merged by CDR3 protein, the rows form single entries marked with the most common genes and DNA. These V and J calls rely on TCRdb rather than the paper's analysis. In all, the sample holds hundreds of thousands of distinct CDR3 sequences, and around 93% of those were seen once. Around 0.15% of the sample is taken by the ten largest.

Inclusive of the bounding cysteine and phenylalanine, the CDR3 is 14 residues long. The retained sequence is limited to the CDR3, 42 bases, with the frame set at the first base. Germline trimming: 4 bases from V, 5 bases from J; junction bases outside gene matches: 7. Per the germline V gene, MNHEY is the CDR1 and SVGAGI is the CDR2. This receptor chain uses TRBV6-5 and TRBJ1-1, with 7 central nucleotides matching TRBD1. The sample consisted of CD4+ T cells from PBMCs. The origin of this receptor is a human donor with Susac syndrome. The CDR3 is CASSSKGAGTEAFF. The base sequence is TGTGCCAGCAGTTCAAAGGGGGCTGGAACTGAAGCTTTCTTT.